The table lists the clone carrying this T cell receptor beta chain with a count of one. Its antigen is as yet unknown. The CDR3 has 16 residues. Germline values: CDR1 SGDLS, CDR2 YYNGEE. Trimming pared 3 bases from V and 0 bases from J, leaving 16 bases between. The record originates from a study of cytomegalovirus exposure and HLA in healthy donors. The primer mix had 60 Vbeta and 13 Jbeta primers. TCRdb's copy holds only in-frame clones and misses some; the assay was immunoSEQ multiplex PCR. The sample contains 85,000 to 100,000 clones, about four fifths of which appear only once. General study points: Rarity characterized most TCR sequences, yet some public TCRs appeared in many donors.

Sequenced material: PBMCs. The J gene is TRBJ2-7, the V gene TRBV9; no clear D gene. The TCR sequence derives from a woman aged 40 to 49 in good health and CMV-seronegative. CDR3 DNA sequence: TGTGCCAGCAGCGCGCTCCCTGGTGGCAGCTCCTACGAGCAGTACTTC. Its protein product is CASSALPGGSSYEQYF.